What follows is one T cell receptor beta chain and its context. This record comes from a study of control samples from healthy donors and cancer patients. Clones were sequenced by immunoSEQ multiplex PCR, and TCRdb holds only the in-frame ones, with some missing. Of 190,000 or so clones listed, roughly 93% are singletons. The V gene end was trimmed by 10 bases and the J gene end by 3 bases; junction bases not matched to a gene: 8. Germline V gene lookup returns CDR1 ENHRY and CDR2 SYGVKD. This CDR3 has 13 amino acids. Sequenced material: blood. This TCR was recovered from a man younger than 30 in good health. The chain joins TRBV10-3 to TRBJ1-1, with 7 bases that match TRBD1. CDR3 bases: TGTGCCACGATGACAGGGAGGGACACTGAAGCTTTCTTT. It yields the protein CATMTGRDTEAFF.